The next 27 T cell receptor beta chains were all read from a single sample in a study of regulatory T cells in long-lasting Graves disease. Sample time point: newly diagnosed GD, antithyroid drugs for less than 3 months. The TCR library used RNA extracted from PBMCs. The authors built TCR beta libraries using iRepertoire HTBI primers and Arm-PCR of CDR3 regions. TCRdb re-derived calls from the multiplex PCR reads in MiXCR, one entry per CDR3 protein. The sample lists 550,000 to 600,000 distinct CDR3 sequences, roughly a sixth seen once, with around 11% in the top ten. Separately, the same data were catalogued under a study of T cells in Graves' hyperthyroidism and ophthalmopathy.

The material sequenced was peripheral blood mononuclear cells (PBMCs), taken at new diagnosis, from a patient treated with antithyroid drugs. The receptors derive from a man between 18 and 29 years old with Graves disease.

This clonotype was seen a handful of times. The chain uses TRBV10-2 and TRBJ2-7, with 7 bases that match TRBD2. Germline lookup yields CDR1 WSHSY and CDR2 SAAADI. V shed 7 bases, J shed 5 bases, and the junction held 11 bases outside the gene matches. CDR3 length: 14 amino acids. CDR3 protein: CASTPGRESDEQYF. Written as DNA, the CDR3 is TGCGCCAGCACTCCCGGGCGGGAGTCTGACGAGCAGTACTTC.

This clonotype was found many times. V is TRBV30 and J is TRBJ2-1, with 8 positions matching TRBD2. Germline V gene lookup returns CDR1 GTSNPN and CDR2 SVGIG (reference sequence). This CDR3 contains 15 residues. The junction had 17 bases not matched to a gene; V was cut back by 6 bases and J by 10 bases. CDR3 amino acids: CACLREREYVSEQFF. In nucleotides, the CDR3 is TGTGCCTGTCTTAGGGAGCGGGAGTATGTAAGCGAGCAGTTCTTC.

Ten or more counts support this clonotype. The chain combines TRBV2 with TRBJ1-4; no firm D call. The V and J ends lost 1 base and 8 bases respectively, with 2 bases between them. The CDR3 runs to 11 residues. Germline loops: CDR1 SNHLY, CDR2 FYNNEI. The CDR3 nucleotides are TGTGCCAGCAGTGAAGAAGAAAAACTGTTTTTT. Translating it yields CASSEEEKLFF.

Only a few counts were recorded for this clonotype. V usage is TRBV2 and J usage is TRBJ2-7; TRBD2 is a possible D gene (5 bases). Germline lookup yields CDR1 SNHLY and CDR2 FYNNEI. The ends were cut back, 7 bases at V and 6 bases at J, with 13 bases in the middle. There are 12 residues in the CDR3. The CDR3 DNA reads TGTGCCAGCACCGAGAGGGTTGGCGAGCAGTACTTC. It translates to CASTERVGEQYF.

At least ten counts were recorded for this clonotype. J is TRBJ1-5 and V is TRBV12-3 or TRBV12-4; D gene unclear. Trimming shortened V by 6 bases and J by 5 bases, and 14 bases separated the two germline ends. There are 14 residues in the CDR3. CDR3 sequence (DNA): TGTGCCAGCAGCCTCTCTGATCCGTATCAGCCCCAGCATTTT. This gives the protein CASSLSDPYQPQHF.

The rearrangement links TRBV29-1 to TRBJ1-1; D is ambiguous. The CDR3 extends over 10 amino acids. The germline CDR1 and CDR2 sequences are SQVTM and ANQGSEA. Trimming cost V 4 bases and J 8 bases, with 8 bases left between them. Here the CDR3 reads CSVAQLEAFF. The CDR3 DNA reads TGCAGCGTTGCACAGTTAGAAGCTTTCTTT.

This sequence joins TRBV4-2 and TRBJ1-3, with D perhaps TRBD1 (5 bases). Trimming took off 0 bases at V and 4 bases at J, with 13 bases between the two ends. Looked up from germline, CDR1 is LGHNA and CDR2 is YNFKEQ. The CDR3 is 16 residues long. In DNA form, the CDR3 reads TGTGCCAGCAGCCAAGATGGGCAGGGATCGGGAAACACCATATATTTT. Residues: CASSQDGQGSGNTIYF.

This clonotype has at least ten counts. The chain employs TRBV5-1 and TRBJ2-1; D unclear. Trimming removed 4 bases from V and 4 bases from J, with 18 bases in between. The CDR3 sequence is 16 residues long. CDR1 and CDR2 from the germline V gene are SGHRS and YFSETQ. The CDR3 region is CASSVDPGVTYNEQFF. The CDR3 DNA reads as TGCGCCAGCAGCGTCGATCCTGGGGTTACTTACAATGAGCAGTTCTTC. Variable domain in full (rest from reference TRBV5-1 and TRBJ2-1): KAGVTQTPRYLIKTRGQQVTLSCSPISGHRSVSWYQQTPGQGLQFLFEYFSETQRNKGNFPGRFSGRQFSNSRSEMNVSTLELGDSALYLCASSVDPGVTYNEQFFGPGTRLTVL.

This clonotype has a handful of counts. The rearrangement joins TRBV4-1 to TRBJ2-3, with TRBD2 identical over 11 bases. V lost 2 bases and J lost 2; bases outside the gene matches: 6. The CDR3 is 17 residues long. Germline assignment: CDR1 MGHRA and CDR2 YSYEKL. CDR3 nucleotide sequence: TGCGCCAGCAGCCAACAGGGACTAGCGGACAACACAGATACGCAGTATTTT. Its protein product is CASSQQGLADNTDTQYF.

The CDR3 reads CASSQDRGFTDTQYF. The CDR3 nucleotides are TGTGCCAGCAGCCAAGATAGGGGATTCACAGATACGCAGTATTTT. The chain has TRBV3-1 and TRBJ2-3; possible D gene TRBD1, 5 bases. The CDR3 length is 15 residues. The V gene lost 0 bases and the J gene lost 2 bases, with 9 bases spanning the gap. Germline-derived CDR1 and CDR2 are LGHDT and YNNKEL (reference sequence).

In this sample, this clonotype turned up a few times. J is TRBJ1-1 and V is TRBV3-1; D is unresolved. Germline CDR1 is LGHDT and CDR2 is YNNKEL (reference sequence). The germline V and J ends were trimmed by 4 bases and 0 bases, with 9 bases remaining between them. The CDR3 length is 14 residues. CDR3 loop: CASSRILMNTEAFF. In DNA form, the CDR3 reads TGTGCCAGCAGCCGTATACTAATGAACACTGAAGCTTTCTTT.

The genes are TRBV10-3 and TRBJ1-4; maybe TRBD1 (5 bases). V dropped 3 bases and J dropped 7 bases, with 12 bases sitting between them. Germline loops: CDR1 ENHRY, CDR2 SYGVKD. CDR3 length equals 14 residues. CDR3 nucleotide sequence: TGTGCCATCAGTGATGGGGGGAGAGGTGAAAAACTGTTTTTT. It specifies CAISDGGRGEKLFF.

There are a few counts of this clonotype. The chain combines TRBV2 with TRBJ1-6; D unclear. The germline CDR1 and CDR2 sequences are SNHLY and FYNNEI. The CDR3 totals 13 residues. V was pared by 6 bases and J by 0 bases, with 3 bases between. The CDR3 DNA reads TGTGCCAGCAGACTCTCCTATAATTCACCCCTCCACTTT. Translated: CASRLSYNSPLHF.

The chain's CDR3 is CASARTVNTEAFF. The CDR3 coding sequence is TGTGCCAGCGCTAGAACAGTGAACACTGAAGCTTTCTTT. The V call is TRBV7-3, the J call TRBJ1-1; the D is unclear. V lost 8 bases and J lost 0, with 10 bases in between. CDR3 size: 13 residues. Per the germline V gene, CDR1 is SGHTA and CDR2 is FQGTGA.

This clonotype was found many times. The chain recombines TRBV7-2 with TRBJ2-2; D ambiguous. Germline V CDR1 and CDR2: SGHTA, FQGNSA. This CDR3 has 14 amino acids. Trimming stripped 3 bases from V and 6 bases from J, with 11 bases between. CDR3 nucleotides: TGTGCCAGCAGCTTCTCCCGACCGCCCGGGGAGCTGTTTTTT. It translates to CASSFSRPPGELFF.

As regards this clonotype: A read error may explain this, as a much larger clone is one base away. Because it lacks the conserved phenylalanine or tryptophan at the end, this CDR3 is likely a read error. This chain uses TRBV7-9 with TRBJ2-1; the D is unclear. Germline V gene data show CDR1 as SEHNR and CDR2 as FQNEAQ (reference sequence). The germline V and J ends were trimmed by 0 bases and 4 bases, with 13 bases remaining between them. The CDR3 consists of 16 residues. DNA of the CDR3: TGTGCCAGCAGCTTAGCGGGCTCCCGCCCTTACAATGAGCAGTTCTCC. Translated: CASSLAGSRPYNEQFS.

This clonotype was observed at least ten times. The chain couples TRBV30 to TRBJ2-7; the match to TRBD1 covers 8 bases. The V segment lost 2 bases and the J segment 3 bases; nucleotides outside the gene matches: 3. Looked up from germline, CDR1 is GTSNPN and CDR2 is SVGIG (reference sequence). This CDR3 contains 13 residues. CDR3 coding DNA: TGTGCCTGGAGTAGGGACAGGATCTACGAGCAGTACTTC. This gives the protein CAWSRDRIYEQYF.

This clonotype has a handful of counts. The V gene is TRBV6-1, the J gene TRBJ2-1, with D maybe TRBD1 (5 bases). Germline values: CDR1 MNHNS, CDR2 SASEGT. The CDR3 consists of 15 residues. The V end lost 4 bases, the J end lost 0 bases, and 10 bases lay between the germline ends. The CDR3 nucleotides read TGTGCCAGCAGTGGAGACAGAATCTCCTACAATGAGCAGTTCTTC. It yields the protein CASSGDRISYNEQFF.

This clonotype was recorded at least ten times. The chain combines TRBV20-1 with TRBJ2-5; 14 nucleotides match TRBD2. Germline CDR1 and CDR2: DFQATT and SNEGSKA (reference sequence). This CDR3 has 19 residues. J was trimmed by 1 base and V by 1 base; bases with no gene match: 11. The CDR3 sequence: CSARGGGTSGSPPQETQYF. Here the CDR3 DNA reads TGCAGTGCTAGAGGGGGTGGGACTAGCGGGAGCCCCCCCCAAGAGACCCAGTACTTC.

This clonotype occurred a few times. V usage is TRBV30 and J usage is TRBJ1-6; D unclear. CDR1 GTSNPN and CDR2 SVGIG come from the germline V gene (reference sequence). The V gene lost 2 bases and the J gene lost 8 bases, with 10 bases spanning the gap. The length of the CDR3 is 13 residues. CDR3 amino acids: CAWSPRGYSPLHF. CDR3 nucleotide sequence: TGTGCCTGGAGTCCTCGCGGGTATTCACCCCTCCACTTT.

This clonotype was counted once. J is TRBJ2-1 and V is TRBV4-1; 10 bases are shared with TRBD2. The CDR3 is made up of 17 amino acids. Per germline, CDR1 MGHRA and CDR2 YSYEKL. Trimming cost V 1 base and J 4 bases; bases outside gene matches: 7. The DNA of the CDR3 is TGCGCCAGCAGCCAAGGTCCGGGACTAGCGATATACAATGAGCAGTTCTTC. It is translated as CASSQGPGLAIYNEQFF.

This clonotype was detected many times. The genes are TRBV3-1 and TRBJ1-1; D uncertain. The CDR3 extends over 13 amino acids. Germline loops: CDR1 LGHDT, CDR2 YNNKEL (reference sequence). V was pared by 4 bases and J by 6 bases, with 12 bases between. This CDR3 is CASSPVPLPEAFF. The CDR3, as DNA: TGTGCCAGCAGCCCGGTTCCTCTGCCTGAAGCTTTCTTT.

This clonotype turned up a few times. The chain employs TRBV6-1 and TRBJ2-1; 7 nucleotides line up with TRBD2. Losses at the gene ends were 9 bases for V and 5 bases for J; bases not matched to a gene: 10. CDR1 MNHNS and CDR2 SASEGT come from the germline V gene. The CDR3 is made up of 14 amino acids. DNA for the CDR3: TGTGCCAGGGGGGGGGGTCTAGCGGACAATGAGCAGTTCTTC. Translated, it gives CARGGGLADNEQFF.

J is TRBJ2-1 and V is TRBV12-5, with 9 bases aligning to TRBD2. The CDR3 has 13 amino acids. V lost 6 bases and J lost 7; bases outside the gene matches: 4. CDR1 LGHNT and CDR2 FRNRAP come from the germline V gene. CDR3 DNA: TGTGCTAGTGGGACTAGCGGACTTAATGAGCAGTTCTTC. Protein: CASGTSGLNEQFF.

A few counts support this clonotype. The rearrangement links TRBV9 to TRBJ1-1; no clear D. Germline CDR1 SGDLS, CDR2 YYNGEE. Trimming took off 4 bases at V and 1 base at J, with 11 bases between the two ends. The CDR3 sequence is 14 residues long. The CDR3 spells CASSPKGWNTEAFF. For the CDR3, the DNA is TGTGCCAGCAGCCCCAAGGGATGGAACACTGAAGCTTTCTTT.

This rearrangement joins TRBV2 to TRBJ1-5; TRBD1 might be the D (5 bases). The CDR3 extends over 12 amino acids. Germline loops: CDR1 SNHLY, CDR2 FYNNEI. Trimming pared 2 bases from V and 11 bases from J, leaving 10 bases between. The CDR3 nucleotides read TGTGCCAGCAGTGAACTTGGGGGATCCCAGCATTTT. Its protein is CASSELGGSQHF.

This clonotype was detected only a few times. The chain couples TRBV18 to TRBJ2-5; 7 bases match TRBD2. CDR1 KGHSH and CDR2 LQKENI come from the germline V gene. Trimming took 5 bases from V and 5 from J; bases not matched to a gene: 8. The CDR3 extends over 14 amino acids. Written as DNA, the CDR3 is TGTGCCAGCTCATCTCAGGGAGGGGAGGAGACCCAGTACTTC. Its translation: CASSSQGGEETQYF.